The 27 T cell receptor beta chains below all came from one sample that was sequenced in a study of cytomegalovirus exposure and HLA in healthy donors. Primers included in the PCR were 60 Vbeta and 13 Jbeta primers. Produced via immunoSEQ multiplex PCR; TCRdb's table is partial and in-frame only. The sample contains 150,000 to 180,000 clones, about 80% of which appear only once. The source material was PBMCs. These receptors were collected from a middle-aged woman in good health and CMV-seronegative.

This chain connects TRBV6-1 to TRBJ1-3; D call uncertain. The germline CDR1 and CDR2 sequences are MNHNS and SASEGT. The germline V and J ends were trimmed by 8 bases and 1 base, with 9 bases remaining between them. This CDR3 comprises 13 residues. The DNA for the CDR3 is TGTGCCAGCGTCGAGGGTTCTGGAAACACCATATATTTT. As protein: CASVEGSGNTIYF.

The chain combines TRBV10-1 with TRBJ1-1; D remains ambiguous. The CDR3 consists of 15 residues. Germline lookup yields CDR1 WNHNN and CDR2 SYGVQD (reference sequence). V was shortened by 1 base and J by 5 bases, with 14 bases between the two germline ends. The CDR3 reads CASSEYTVPGTEAFF. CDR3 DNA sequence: TGCGCCAGCAGTGAGTATACGGTCCCCGGTACTGAAGCTTTCTTT.

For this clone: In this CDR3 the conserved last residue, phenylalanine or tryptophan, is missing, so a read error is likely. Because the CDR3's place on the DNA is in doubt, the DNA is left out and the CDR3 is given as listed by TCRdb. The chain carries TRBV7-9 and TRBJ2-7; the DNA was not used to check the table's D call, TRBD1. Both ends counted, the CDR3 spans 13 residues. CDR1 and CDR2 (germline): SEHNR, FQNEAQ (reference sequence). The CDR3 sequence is CASSFGEVGPAEL.

The CDR3 protein is CASSLGPWGGELFF. As DNA, the CDR3 is TGTGCCAGCAGCTTGGGGCCCTGGGGAGGGGAGCTGTTTTTT. The V gene is TRBV7-2, the J gene TRBJ2-2; D perhaps matches TRBD1 (5 bases). The CDR3 totals 14 residues. The germline gives CDR1 SGHTA, CDR2 FQGNSA. Between the trimmed V and J ends, which lost 3 bases and 8 bases, there was a span of 13 bases.

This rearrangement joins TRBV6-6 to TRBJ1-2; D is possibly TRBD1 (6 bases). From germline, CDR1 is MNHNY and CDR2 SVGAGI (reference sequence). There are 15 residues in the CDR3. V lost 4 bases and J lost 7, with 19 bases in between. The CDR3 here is CASSSKSQGLGGYTF. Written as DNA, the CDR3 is TGTGCCAGCAGTTCCAAGAGCCAGGGGCTGGGTGGCTACACCTTC.

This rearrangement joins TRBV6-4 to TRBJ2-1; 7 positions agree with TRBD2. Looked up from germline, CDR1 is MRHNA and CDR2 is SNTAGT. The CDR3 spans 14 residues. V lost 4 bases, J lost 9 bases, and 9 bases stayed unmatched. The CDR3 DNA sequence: TGTGCCAGCAGTGCCTTCGCGGGAGAAGGTGAGCAGTTCTTC. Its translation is CASSAFAGEGEQFF.

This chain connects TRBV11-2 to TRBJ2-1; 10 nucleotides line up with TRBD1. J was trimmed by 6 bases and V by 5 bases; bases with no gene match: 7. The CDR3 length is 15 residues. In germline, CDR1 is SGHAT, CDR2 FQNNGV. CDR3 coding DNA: TGTGCCAGCAGCCGTGGGACAGGGGCTAGCAATGAGCAGTTCTTC. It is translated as CASSRGTGASNEQFF.

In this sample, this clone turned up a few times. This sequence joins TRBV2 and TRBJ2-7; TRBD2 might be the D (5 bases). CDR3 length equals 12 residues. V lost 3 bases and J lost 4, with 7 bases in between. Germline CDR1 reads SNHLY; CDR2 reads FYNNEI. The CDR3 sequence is CASSERTYEQYF. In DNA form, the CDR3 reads TGTGCCAGCAGTGAGAGGACTTACGAGCAGTACTTC.

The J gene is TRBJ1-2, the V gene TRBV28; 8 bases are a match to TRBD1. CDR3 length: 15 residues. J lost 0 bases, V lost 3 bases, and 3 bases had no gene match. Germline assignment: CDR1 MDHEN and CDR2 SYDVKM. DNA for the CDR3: TGTGCCAGCAGTTTCTCAGGGGGCGCTAACTATGGCTACACCTTC. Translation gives CASSFSGGANYGYTF.

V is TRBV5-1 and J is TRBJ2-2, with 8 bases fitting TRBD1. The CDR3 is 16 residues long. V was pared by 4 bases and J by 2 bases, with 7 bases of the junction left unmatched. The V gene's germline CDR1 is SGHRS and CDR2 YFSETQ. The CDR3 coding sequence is TGCGCCAGCAGCCCCCCCGGACAGGGAAACACCGGGGAGCTGTTTTTT. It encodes CASSPPGQGNTGELFF.

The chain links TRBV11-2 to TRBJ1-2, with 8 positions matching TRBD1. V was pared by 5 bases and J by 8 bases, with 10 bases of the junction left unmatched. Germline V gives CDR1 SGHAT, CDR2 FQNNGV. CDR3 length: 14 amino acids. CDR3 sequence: CASSPESRGRGYTF. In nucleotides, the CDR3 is TGTGCCAGCAGCCCAGAATCCAGGGGGCGAGGCTACACCTTC.

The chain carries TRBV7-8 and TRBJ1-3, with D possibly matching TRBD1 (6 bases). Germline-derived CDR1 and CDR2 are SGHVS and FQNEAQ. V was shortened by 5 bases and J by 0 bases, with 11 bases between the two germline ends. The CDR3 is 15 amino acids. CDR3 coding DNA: TGTGCCAGCAGCCCGGGGACAATCTCTGGAAACACCATATATTTT. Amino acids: CASSPGTISGNTIYF.

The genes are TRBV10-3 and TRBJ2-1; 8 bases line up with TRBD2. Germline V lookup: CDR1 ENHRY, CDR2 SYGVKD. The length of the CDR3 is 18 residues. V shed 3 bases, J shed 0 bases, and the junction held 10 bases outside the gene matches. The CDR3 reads CAISDSAGVSASYNEQFF. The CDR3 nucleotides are TGTGCCATCAGTGATTCAGCGGGAGTTTCCGCCTCCTACAATGAGCAGTTCTTC.

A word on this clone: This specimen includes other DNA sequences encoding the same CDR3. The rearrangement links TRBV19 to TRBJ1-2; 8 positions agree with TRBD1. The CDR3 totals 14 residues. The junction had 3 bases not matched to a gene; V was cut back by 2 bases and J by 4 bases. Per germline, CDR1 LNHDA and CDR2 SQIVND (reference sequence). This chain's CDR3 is CASSIPGTGYGYTF. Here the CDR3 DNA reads TGTGCCAGTAGTATACCCGGGACAGGCTATGGCTACACCTTC.

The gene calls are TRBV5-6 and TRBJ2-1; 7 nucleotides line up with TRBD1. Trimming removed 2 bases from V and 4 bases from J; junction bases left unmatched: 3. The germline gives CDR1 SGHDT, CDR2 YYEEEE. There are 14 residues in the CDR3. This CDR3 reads CASSLLQGYNEQFF. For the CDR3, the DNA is TGTGCCAGCAGCTTACTACAGGGGTACAATGAGCAGTTCTTC.

The CDR3 loop reads CAIRDRGRTGELFF. The CDR3 DNA sequence: TGTGCCATCAGGGACAGGGGGCGCACCGGGGAGCTGTTTTTT. The chain has TRBV10-3 and TRBJ2-2, with 11 bases identical to TRBD1. Germline V CDR1 and CDR2: ENHRY, SYGVKD. The CDR3 has 14 residues. The V gene end was trimmed by 6 bases and the J gene end by 4 bases; junction bases not matched to a gene: 1.

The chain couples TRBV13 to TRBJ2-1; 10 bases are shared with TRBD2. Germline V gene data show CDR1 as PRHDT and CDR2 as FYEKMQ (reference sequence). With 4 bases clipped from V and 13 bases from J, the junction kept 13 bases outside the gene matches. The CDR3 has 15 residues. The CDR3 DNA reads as TGTGCCAGCAGCTCAGCGGGGGGGCCTAAAAAAGCCCAGTTCTTC. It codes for CASSSAGGPKKAQFF.

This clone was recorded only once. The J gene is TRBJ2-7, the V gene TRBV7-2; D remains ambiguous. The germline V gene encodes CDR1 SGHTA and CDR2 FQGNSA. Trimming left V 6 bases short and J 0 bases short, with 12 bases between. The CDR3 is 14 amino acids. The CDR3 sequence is CASRLDSRSYEQYF. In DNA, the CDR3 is TGTGCCAGCAGGCTCGACTCTCGCTCCTACGAGCAGTACTTC.

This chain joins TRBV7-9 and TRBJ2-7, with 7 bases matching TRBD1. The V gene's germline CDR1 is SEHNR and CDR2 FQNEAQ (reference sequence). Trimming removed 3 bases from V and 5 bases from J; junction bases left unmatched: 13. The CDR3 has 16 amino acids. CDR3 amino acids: CASSFATGPGSNEQYF. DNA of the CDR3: TGTGCCAGCAGCTTTGCGACAGGGCCGGGGAGCAACGAGCAGTACTTC.

CDR3 sequence reads: CASSLGQQGGGYEQYF. CDR3 nucleotide sequence: TGCGCCAGCAGCTTGGGCCAACAGGGGGGAGGCTACGAGCAGTACTTC. V is TRBV5-1 and J is TRBJ2-7, with 8 bases identical to TRBD1. V was clipped by 0 bases and J by 3 bases; unmatched bases: 8. Germline V lookup: CDR1 SGHRS, CDR2 YFSETQ. The CDR3 is 16 amino acids.

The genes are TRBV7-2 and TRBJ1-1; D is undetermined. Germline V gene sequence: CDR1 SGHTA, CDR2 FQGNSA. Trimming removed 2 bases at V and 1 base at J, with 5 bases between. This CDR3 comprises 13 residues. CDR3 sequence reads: CASSLLRNTEAFF. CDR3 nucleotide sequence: TGTGCCAGCAGCTTACTCAGGAACACTGAAGCTTTCTTT.

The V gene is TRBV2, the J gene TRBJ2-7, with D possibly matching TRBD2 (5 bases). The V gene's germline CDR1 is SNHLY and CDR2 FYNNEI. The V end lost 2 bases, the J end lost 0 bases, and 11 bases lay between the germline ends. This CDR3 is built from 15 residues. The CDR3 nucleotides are TGTGCCAGCAGTGAATCGGGGTGGAGCTCCTACGAGCAGTACTTC. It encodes CASSESGWSSYEQYF.

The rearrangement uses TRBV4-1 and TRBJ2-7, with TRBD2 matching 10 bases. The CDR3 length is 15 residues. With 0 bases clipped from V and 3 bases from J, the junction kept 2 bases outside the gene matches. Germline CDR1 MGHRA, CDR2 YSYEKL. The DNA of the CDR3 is TGCGCCAGCAGCCAAGATCTAGCGGGGGACTACGAGCAGTACTTC. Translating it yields CASSQDLAGDYEQYF.

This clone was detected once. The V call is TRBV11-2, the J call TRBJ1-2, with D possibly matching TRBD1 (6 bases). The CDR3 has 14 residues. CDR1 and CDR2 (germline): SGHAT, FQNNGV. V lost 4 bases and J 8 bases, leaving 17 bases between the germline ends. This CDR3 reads CASSSTGIVEGYTF. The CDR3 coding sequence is TGTGCCAGCAGCTCAACAGGGATTGTGGAAGGCTACACCTTC.

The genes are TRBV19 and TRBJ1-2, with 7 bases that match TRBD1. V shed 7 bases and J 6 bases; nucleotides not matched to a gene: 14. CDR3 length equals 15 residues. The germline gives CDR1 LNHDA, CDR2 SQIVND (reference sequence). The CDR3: CASTPYPTGSHGYTF. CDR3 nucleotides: TGTGCCAGTACCCCTTACCCGACAGGGTCCCATGGCTACACCTTC.

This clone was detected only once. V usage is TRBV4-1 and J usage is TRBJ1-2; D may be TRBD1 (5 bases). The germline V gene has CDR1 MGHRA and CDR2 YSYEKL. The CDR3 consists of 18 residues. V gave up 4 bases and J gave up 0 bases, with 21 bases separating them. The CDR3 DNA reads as TGCGCCAGCAGCCCCCGAAATACAGGTGACAGACCTAACTATGGCTACACCTTC. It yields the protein CASSPRNTGDRPNYGYTF.

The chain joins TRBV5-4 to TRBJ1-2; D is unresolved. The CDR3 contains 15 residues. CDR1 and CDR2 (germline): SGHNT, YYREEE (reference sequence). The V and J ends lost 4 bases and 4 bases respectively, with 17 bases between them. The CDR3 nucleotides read TGTGCCAGCAGCCTAAGACTCGGGGATTTCTATGGCTACACCTTC. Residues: CASSLRLGDFYGYTF. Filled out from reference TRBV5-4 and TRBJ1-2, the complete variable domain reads ETGVTQSPTHLIKTRGQQVTLRCSSQSGHNTVSWYQQALGQGPQFIFQYYREEENGRGNFPPRFSGLQFPNYSSELNVNALELDDSALYLCASSLRLGDFYGYTFGSGTRLTVV.